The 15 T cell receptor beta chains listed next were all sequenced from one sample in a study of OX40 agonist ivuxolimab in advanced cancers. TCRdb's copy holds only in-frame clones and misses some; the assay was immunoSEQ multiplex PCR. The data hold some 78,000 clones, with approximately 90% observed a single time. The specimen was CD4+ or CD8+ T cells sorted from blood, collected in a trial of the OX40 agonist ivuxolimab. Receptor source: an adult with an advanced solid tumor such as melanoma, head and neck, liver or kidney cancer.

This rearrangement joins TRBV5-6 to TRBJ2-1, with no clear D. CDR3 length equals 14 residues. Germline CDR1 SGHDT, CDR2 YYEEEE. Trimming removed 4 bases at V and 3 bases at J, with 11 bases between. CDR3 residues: CASSLGPGYNEQFF. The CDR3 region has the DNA TGTGCCAGCAGCCTCGGACCCGGCTACAATGAGCAGTTCTTC. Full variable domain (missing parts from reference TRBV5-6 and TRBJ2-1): DAGVTQSPTHLIKTRGQQVTLRCSPKSGHDTVSWYQQALGQGPQFIFQYYEEEERQRGNFPDRFSGHQFPNYSSELNVNALLLGDSALYLCASSLGPGYNEQFFGPGTRLTVL.

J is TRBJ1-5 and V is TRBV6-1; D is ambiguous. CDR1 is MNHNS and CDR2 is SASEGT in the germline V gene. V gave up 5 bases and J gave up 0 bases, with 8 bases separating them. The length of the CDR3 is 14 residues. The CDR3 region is CASSLQASNQPQHF. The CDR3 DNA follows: TGTGCCAGCAGTTTACAAGCTAGCAATCAGCCCCAGCATTTT.

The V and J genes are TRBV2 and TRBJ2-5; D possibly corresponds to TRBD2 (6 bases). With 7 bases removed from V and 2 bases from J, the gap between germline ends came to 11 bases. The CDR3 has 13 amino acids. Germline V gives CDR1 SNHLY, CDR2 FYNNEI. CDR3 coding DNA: TGTGCCAGCAACCCGGGAGCGCAAGAGACCCAGTACTTC. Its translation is CASNPGAQETQYF.

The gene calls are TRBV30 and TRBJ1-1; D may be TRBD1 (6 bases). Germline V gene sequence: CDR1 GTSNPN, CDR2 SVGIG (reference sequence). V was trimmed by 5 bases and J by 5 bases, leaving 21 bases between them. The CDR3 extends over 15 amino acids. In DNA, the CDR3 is TGTGCCTGGCGTGACGGTTCAGGGGAGGGAACTGAAGCTTTCTTT. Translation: CAWRDGSGEGTEAFF.

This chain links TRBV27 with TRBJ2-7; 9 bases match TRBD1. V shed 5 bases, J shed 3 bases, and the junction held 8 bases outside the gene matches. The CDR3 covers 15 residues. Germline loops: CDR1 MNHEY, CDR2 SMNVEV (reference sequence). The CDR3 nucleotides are TGTGCCAGCAGTCATACAGGGGGCGCGAGCTACGAGCAGTACTTC. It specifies CASSHTGGASYEQYF.

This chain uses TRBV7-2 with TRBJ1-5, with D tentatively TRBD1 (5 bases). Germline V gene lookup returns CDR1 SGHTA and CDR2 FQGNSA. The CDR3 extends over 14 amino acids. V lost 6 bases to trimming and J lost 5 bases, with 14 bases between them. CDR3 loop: CASSRDPPHQPQHF. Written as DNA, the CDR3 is TGTGCCAGCAGTCGGGACCCACCACATCAGCCCCAGCATTTT.

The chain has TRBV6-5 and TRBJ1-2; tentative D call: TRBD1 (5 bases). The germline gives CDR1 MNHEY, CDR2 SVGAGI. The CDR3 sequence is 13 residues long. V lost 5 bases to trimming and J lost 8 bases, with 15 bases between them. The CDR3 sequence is CASSAPGSLGYTF. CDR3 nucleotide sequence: TGTGCCAGCAGTGCACCAGGGTCTTTAGGCTACACCTTC.

CDR3 sequence: CASSLFDRGYEQYF. The CDR3 nucleotides are TGCGCCAGCAGCTTATTCGACAGGGGCTACGAGCAGTACTTC. This rearrangement joins TRBV5-1 to TRBJ2-7; 8 bases map to TRBD1. CDR1 and CDR2 (germline): SGHRS, YFSETQ. The CDR3 contains 14 residues. With V trimmed by 2 bases and J by 3 bases, 4 bases remained unmatched.

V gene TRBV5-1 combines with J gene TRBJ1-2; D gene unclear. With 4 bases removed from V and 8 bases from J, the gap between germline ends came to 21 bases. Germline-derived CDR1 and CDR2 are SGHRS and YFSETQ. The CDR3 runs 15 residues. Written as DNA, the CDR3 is TGCGCCAGCAGCCTAGAGGGCGCCAGACGATCGGGCTACACCTTC. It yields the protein CASSLEGARRSGYTF.

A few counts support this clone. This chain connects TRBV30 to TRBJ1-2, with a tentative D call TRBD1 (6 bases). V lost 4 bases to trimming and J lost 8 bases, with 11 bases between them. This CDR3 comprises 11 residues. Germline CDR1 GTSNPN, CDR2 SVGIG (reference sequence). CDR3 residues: CAWKQGGGYTF. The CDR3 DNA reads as TGTGCCTGGAAACAGGGCGGGGGCTACACCTTC.

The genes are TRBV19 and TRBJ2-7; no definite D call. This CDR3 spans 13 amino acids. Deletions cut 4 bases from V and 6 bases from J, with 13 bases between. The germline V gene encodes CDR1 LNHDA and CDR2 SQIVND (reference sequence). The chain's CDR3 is CASSTSALGEQYF. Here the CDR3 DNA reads TGTGCCAGTAGTACCTCGGCGTTGGGCGAGCAGTACTTC.

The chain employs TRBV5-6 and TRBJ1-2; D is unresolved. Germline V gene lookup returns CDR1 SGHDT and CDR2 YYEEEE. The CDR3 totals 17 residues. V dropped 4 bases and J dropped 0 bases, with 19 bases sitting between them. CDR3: CASSPGRARTPNYGYTF. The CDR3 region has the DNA TGTGCCAGCAGCCCCGGTAGGGCTCGGACCCCTAACTATGGCTACACCTTC.

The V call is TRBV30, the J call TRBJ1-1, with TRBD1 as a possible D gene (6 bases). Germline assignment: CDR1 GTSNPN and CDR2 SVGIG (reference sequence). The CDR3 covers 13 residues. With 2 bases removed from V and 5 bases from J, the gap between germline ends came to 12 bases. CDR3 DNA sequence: TGTGCCTGGAGTAGCAGGGGCGGGACTGAAGCTTTCTTT. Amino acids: CAWSSRGGTEAFF.

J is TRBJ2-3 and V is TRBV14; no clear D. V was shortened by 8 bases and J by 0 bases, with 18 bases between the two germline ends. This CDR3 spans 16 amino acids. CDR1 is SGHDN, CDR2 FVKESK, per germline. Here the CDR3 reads CASRPGGRPSTDTQYF. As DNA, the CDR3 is TGTGCCAGCCGCCCTGGCGGACGGCCTAGCACAGATACGCAGTATTTT.

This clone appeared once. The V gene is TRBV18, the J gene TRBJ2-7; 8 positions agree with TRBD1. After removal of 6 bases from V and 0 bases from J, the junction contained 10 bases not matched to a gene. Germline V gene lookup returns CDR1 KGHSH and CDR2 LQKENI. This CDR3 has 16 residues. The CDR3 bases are TGTGCCAGCTCTCGAATGACAGGGGTAGGCTCCTACGAGCAGTACTTC. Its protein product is CASSRMTGVGSYEQYF.